The 32 T cell receptor beta chains below all came from one sample that was sequenced in a study of blood T cells in healthy people across ages (dated by TCRdb to between 2015 and 2016). Libraries were constructed by 5' RACE. The listed sequencing device is Illumina HiSeq 2500. The second PCR ran for about 7 to 11 cycles and used a J-beta primer mix along with a sample-barcoded 5' primer. TCRdb reanalyzed the raw reads on its own, using fastp at Q25 for trimming and MiXCR for clone calling, and kept in-frame beta chains. CDR3 protein duplicates are merged, each entry listing the most common genes and DNA. The sample records hundreds of thousands of distinct CDR3 sequences, approximately 22% of which are singletons. The ten most abundant clones make up roughly 22% of the sample. Sequencing was performed on blood. The source is a man aged 65 to 85 in good health.

This clonotype appeared many times. CDR3 sequence reads: CASSHGNSGRFYEQFF. The CDR3 DNA sequence: TGCGCCAGCAGCCACGGCAATAGCGGGAGGTTCTATGAGCAGTTCTTC. V gene TRBV4-3 combines with J gene TRBJ2-1; TRBD2 matches 10 bases. J lost 8 bases, V lost 3 bases, and 10 bases had no gene match. This CDR3 comprises 16 residues. The germline V gene encodes CDR1 LGHNA and CDR2 YSLEER.

This clonotype came up a few times. The J gene is TRBJ1-4, the V gene TRBV6-2 or TRBV6-3, with unresolved D. Germline assignment: CDR1 MNHEY and CDR2 SVGEGT. The CDR3 runs 15 residues. V gave up 6 bases and J gave up 8 bases, with 19 bases separating them. As DNA, the CDR3 is TGTGCCAGCAGCCCCGCCCGGGAGAATGTGGAAAAACTGTTTTTT. Translated, it gives CASSPARENVEKLFF.

V is TRBV20-1 and J is TRBJ1-1; D gene ambiguous. CDR1 and CDR2 (germline): DFQATT, SNEGSKA (reference sequence). Trimming shortened V by 3 bases and J by 0 bases, and 11 bases separated the two germline ends. This CDR3 spans 14 amino acids. CDR3 residues: CSASRPVMNTEAFF. The DNA of the CDR3 is TGCAGTGCTAGTCGCCCCGTCATGAACACTGAAGCTTTCTTT.

This clonotype was found a few times. The rearrangement uses TRBV7-9 and TRBJ2-3; no clear D gene. CDR1 is SEHNR, CDR2 FQNEAQ, per germline (reference sequence). This CDR3 spans 14 amino acids. V was cut by 1 base and J by 2 bases, with 7 bases left in between. Written as DNA, the CDR3 is TGTGCCAGCAGCTTAGAACAGCCCACAGATACGCAGTATTTT. Amino acids: CASSLEQPTDTQYF.

This clonotype has more than one count but fewer than ten. The chain links TRBV20-1 to TRBJ2-5, with 13 nucleotides matching TRBD2. CDR1 and CDR2 (germline): DFQATT, SNEGSKA (reference sequence). CDR3 size: 16 residues. J was trimmed by 0 bases and V by 4 bases; bases with no gene match: 5. The DNA for the CDR3 is TGCAGTGCTACCCTAGGGACTAGCGGGGACCAAGAGACCCAGTACTTC. Amino acid sequence: CSATLGTSGDQETQYF.

The J gene is TRBJ2-3, the V gene TRBV3-1, with 11 bases identical to TRBD2. V lost 4 bases and J lost 7; bases outside the gene matches: 10. The CDR3 is made up of 16 amino acids. Germline V CDR1 and CDR2: LGHDT, YNNKEL (reference sequence). CDR3 DNA sequence: TGTGCCAGCAGCCCCCCGGGTAGCGGGGGGGTAAATACGCAGTATTTT. This gives the protein CASSPPGSGGVNTQYF.

J is TRBJ2-5 and V is TRBV12-3 or TRBV12-4, with no clear D. This CDR3 is 13 amino acids long. With 4 bases removed from V and 1 base from J, the gap between germline ends came to 7 bases. DNA for the CDR3: TGTGCCAGCAGTTGGAGCTTCCAAGAGACCCAGTACTTC. Protein: CASSWSFQETQYF.

This clonotype has a single count. The V gene is TRBV7-2, the J gene TRBJ1-2; D not resolved. The CDR3 consists of 15 residues. The germline gives CDR1 SGHTA, CDR2 FQGNSA. The V and J ends lost 0 bases and 9 bases respectively, with 17 bases between them. Written as DNA, the CDR3 is TGTGCCAGCAGCTTAGCCCACGCCGTCCTTATGAGCTACACCTTC. It is translated as CASSLAHAVLMSYTF.

This clonotype was counted many times. The chain joins TRBV11-2 to TRBJ2-5; 10 nucleotides line up with TRBD2. The J call is uncertain, as TRBJ2-1 better fits the DNA end. In germline, CDR1 is SGHAT, CDR2 FQNNGV. The CDR3 has 17 amino acids. CDR3 region: CASSLAGRLAGVDEQFF. The CDR3 nucleotides read TGTGCCAGCAGCTTAGCCGGAAGGCTAGCGGGGGTGGATGAGCAGTTCTTC.

This clonotype was seen more than once but under ten times. J is TRBJ2-3 and V is TRBV5-4, with D perhaps given as TRBD1 or TRBD2 (6 bases each). The CDR3 spans 17 residues. V lost 1 base and J lost 4, with 19 bases in between. Germline V gene sequence: CDR1 SGHNT, CDR2 YYREEE (reference sequence). CDR3 residues: CASSLSKLAGTSDTQYF. Written as DNA, the CDR3 is TGTGCCAGCAGCTTGTCTAAACTCGCGGGGACATCAGATACGCAGTATTTT.

This clonotype showed up just a few times. The chain is built from TRBV29-1 and TRBJ2-1; TRBD1 is a possible D gene (5 bases). Looked up from germline, CDR1 is SQVTM and CDR2 is ANQGSEA. V gave up 4 bases and J gave up 4 bases, with 8 bases separating them. There are 12 residues in the CDR3. CDR3 sequence: CSVGGGYNEQFF. CDR3 coding DNA: TGCAGCGTTGGGGGCGGTTACAATGAGCAGTTCTTC.

The chain recombines TRBV12-3 or TRBV12-4 with TRBJ1-6, with a tentative D call TRBD1 (5 bases). This CDR3 has 14 residues. The germline V and J ends were trimmed by 8 bases and 0 bases, with 8 bases remaining between them. The CDR3, as DNA: TGTGCCAGCCCAAGGGGCTCCTATAATTCACCCCTCCACTTT. Protein sequence: CASPRGSYNSPLHF.

This clonotype was recorded only once. The conserved phenylalanine or tryptophan is not found at the CDR3 terminus, so this likely reflects a read error. The rearrangement links TRBV6-6 to TRBJ2-5, with TRBD2 as a possible D gene (7 bases). Germline lookup yields CDR1 MNHNY and CDR2 SVGAGI (reference sequence). CDR3 length: 12 amino acids. V was clipped by 6 bases and J by 11 bases, with 16 bases between them. CDR3 amino acids: CASSPIEGGQYV. CDR3 coding DNA: TGTGCCAGCAGCCCCATAGAGGGGGGGCAGTACGTC.

A word on this clonotype: Mismatch with germline at one junction end may stem from a read error. V and J are TRBV12-3 or TRBV12-4 and TRBJ2-3; 7 bases line up with TRBD2. The length of the CDR3 is 13 residues. DNA of the CDR3: TGTGCCAGCGGAATAGCGGGCACAGATGCGCAGTATTTT. It translates to CASGIAGTDAQYF.

This clonotype has only a few counts. The chain joins TRBV2 to TRBJ2-3; 8 nucleotides agree with TRBD2. Per the germline V gene, CDR1 is SNHLY and CDR2 is FYNNEI. The CDR3 sequence is 13 residues long. V lost 6 bases and J lost 8; bases outside the gene matches: 7. For the CDR3, the DNA is TGTGCCAGCAGCCTCCGAGCGGGAGTTACGCAGTATTTT. Translating gives CASSLRAGVTQYF.

The chain uses TRBV4-1 and TRBJ1-2, with TRBD1 matching 7 bases. In germline, CDR1 is MGHRA, CDR2 YSYEKL. J was trimmed by 5 bases and V by 1 base; bases with no gene match: 13. The CDR3 runs 17 residues. CDR3: CASSQGRDRKILYGYTF. CDR3 DNA sequence: TGCGCCAGCAGCCAAGGACGGGACAGAAAAATACTATATGGCTACACCTTC.

This clonotype showed up just a few times. V is TRBV12-3 or TRBV12-4 and J is TRBJ1-1, with TRBD1 matching over 7 bases. J was trimmed by 6 bases and V by 3 bases; bases with no gene match: 10. The CDR3 has 15 residues. The CDR3: CASSFGNRGRAEAFF. CDR3 nucleotides: TGTGCCAGCAGTTTCGGGAACAGGGGTCGTGCTGAAGCTTTCTTT.

J is TRBJ2-5 and V is TRBV5-6, with 9 bases fitting TRBD2. CDR3 size: 14 residues. Trimming removed 0 bases from V and 5 bases from J; junction bases left unmatched: 2. The germline CDR1 and CDR2 sequences are SGHDT and YYEEEE. The CDR3 DNA reads as TGTGCCAGCAGCTTGGAGCTAGCGGGGGAGACCCAGTACTTC. Protein sequence: CASSLELAGETQYF.

The chain combines TRBV12-3 or TRBV12-4 with TRBJ2-3, with a possible D match to TRBD1 (5 bases). V was pared by 6 bases and J by 4 bases, with 8 bases between. CDR3 length equals 12 residues. The CDR3 protein is CASRTASDTQYF. CDR3 bases: TGTGCCAGCAGGACAGCCTCAGATACGCAGTATTTT.

The DNA of the CDR3 is TGCAGCGTTGAAGATGGGACGACGGGAGATACGCAGTATTTT. The encoded protein is CSVEDGTTGDTQYF. The chain employs TRBV29-1 and TRBJ2-3; tentatively, D is TRBD1 or TRBD2 (5 bases each). With 0 bases removed from V and 5 bases from J, the gap between germline ends came to 12 bases. The CDR3 covers 14 residues. Germline V gene sequence: CDR1 SQVTM, CDR2 ANQGSEA.

This clonotype was counted only a few times. This rearrangement joins TRBV5-1 to TRBJ1-2; D possibly corresponds to TRBD1 (5 bases). Germline V gives CDR1 SGHRS, CDR2 YFSETQ. The CDR3 covers 15 residues. The ends were cut back, 1 base at V and 7 bases at J, with 17 bases in the middle. The chain's CDR3 is CASSLTDSGRSGYTF. In DNA form, the CDR3 reads TGCGCCAGCAGCTTGACCGACAGCGGGCGAAGTGGCTACACCTTC.

Many counts were recorded for this clonotype. The gene calls are TRBV7-2 and TRBJ2-3; either TRBD1 or TRBD2 may supply D (5 bases each). V was trimmed by 5 bases and J by 3 bases, leaving 12 bases between them. CDR3 length equals 14 residues. Germline V gene lookup returns CDR1 SGHTA and CDR2 FQGNSA. CDR3 residues: CASSLGESTDTQYF. The CDR3 nucleotides are TGTGCCAGCAGCCTAGGGGAGAGTACAGATACGCAGTATTTT.

This clonotype was detected a few times. The chain uses TRBV6-1 and TRBJ1-6; 11 positions agree with TRBD1. The V and J ends lost 7 bases and 10 bases, in that order; junction bases with no gene match: 9. The CDR3 is made up of 15 amino acids. Germline V gene data show CDR1 as MNHNS and CDR2 as SASEGT. This chain's CDR3 is CASTNDRTGGSPLHF. CDR3 sequence (DNA): TGTGCCAGCACCAATGACCGGACAGGGGGCTCACCCCTCCACTTT.

This clonotype has a handful of counts. CDR3 in amino acids: CASSFGTVGETQYF. In DNA, the CDR3 is TGTGCCAGCAGCTTCGGGACAGTGGGCGAGACCCAGTACTTC. The rearrangement links TRBV7-2 to TRBJ2-5, with 7 bases aligning to TRBD1. In germline, CDR1 is SGHTA, CDR2 FQGNSA. Germline trimming cut 3 bases from V and 5 bases from J; bases unmatched to any gene: 6. This CDR3 is 14 amino acids long.

The chain joins TRBV12-3 or TRBV12-4 to TRBJ2-5; the D gene could be TRBD1 or TRBD2 (6 bases each). Trimming left V 6 bases short and J 3 bases short, with 17 bases between. The CDR3 has 15 residues. DNA for the CDR3: TGTGCCAGCAGCGGGGGTGACAGGCGGGAAGAGACCCAGTACTTC. Translating gives CASSGGDRREETQYF.

This clonotype was recorded many times. V gene TRBV6-2 or TRBV6-3 combines with J gene TRBJ1-2, with no clear D. V shed 0 bases and J shed 7 bases, with 12 bases lying between them. This CDR3 has 14 amino acids. Germline V lookup: CDR1 MNHEY, CDR2 SVGEGT. The DNA of the CDR3 is TGTGCCAGCAGTTACTCGAATACGAGGTCTGGCTACACCTTC. It specifies CASSYSNTRSGYTF.

The table lists this clonotype with many counts. The V call is TRBV6-6, the J call TRBJ2-3; D remains unclear. The CDR3 extends over 14 amino acids. V was trimmed by 6 bases and J by 4 bases, leaving 14 bases between them. Germline V CDR1 and CDR2: MNHNY, SVGAGI (reference sequence). CDR3 residues: CASSSLGRADTQYF. DNA for the CDR3: TGTGCCAGCAGCTCCCTGGGTAGGGCAGATACGCAGTATTTT.

This clonotype was observed many times. The genes are TRBV25-1 and TRBJ2-3; the D gene is possibly TRBD2 (6 bases). Germline V gene data show CDR1 as MGHDK and CDR2 as SYGVNS. The CDR3 has 16 amino acids. Trimming shortened V by 6 bases and J by 2 bases, and 18 bases separated the two germline ends. In DNA form, the CDR3 reads TGTGCCAGCAGGCCACGACTAGACGGGTACACAGATACGCAGTATTTT. Its translation: CASRPRLDGYTDTQYF.

This clonotype was detected ten times or more. A much bigger clone sits one base away, suggesting this may be a read error. This chain joins TRBV7-9 and TRBJ2-5, with D unresolved. The CDR3 is made up of 11 amino acids. V dropped 4 bases and J dropped 3 bases, with 3 bases sitting between them. Germline V gene lookup returns CDR1 SEHNR and CDR2 FQNEAQ (reference sequence). Written as DNA, the CDR3 is TGTGCCAGCAGCTCCAAAGAGACCCAGTACTTC. Translated, it gives CASSSKETQYF. The entire variable domain, with the rest obtained from reference TRBV7-9 and TRBJ2-5, is as follows: DTGVSQNPRHKITKRGQNVTFRCDPISEHNRLYWYRQTLGQGPEFLTYFQNEAQLEKSRLLSDRFSAERPKGSFSTLEIQRTEQGDSAMYLCASSSKETQYFGPGTRLLVL.

There are many counts of this clonotype. The chain joins TRBV29-1 to TRBJ1-2; D unclear. Germline V CDR1 and CDR2: SQVTM, ANQGSEA. The CDR3 loop spans 15 amino acids. Trimming left V 4 bases short and J 8 bases short, with 23 bases between. The CDR3, as DNA: TGCAGCGTTGTCTTATCGGGGAAAGGATCATTCGGCTACACCTTC. Its translation is CSVVLSGKGSFGYTF.

This clonotype was observed once. The chain combines TRBV18 with TRBJ2-7; TRBD1 matches at 9 bases. The CDR3 loop spans 18 amino acids. V lost 0 bases and J lost 5; bases outside the gene matches: 14. Germline CDR1 is KGHSH and CDR2 is LQKENI. The CDR3 spells CASSPPVRNPQGANEQYF. The CDR3 DNA sequence: TGTGCCAGCTCACCACCGGTAAGAAATCCACAGGGGGCAAACGAGCAGTACTTC.

This clonotype was counted a few times. This sequence joins TRBV28 and TRBJ1-2; 9 positions agree with TRBD1. V lost 5 bases, J lost 8 bases, and 6 bases stayed unmatched. Per the germline V gene, CDR1 is MDHEN and CDR2 is SYDVKM. The length of the CDR3 is 13 residues. CDR3: CASSEQGAGGYTF. The CDR3 nucleotides read TGTGCCAGCAGTGAACAGGGGGCGGGGGGCTACACCTTC.